This TCR beta chain originates from a study of blood T cell repertoires in COVID-19. Study context: Some COVID-19 samples were acute and others convalescent; all came from the United States, Italy and Spain. Nucleic acid was either cDNA or gDNA, and it came from T cells, B-cell-depleted T cells, or PBMCs.

Some clones are missing from TCRdb's copy, which holds only in-frame ones; the method was immunoSEQ multiplex PCR. This sample has approximately 170,000 clones, with about nine tenths found just once. Unmatched junction bases numbered 7, after V lost 3 bases and J lost 8 bases. This CDR3 is 16 amino acids long. Germline CDR1 LGHNA, CDR2 YNFKEQ. The source is a man between 65 and 85 years old with acute or convalescent COVID-19. Specimen: peripheral blood. This chain joins TRBV4-2 and TRBJ1-6; TRBD1 matches at 10 bases. CDR3 in DNA: TGTGCCAGCAGCCATGTACAAGGGACAGGGGATTCACCCCTCCACTTT. It codes for CASSHVQGTGDSPLHF.